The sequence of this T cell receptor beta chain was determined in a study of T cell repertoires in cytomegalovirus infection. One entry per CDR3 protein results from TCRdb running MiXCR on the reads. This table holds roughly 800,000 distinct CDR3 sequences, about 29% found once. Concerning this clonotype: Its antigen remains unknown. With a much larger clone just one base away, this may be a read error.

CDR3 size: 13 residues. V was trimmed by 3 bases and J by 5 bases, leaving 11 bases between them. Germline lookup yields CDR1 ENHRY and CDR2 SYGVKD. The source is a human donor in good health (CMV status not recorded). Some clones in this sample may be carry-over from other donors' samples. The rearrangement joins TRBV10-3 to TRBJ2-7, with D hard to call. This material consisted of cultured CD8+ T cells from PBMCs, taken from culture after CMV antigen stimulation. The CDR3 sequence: CAISDAWRDEQYV. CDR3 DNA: TGTGCCATCAGTGACGCATGGCGCGACGAGCAGTACGTC.